These T cell receptor beta chains were read from a single sample in a study of CD8 T cells in ankylosing spondylitis. TCRdb re-derived calls from the 5' RACE reads in MiXCR, one entry per CDR3 protein. The sample has approximately 290,000 distinct CDR3 sequences, under 25% seen once. The source material was blood, either unsorted or a sorted T cell fraction (not recorded which). The receptors originated from a female donor with ankylosing spondylitis or in good health (not recorded which). The CDR3 runs from the conserved cysteine through the conserved F or W. A D gene is named only where the DNA matches it firmly. Expanded clones are given a class, and other clones once, few, many or no size at all.

cdr3_aa cdr3_nt clone_size j_call v_call d_call cdr3_length
CASSLSRAQETQYF TGTGCCAGCAGCCTCAGTAGGGCACAAGAGACCCAGTACTTC few TRBJ2-5 TRBV7-2 . 14
CSAQGVPVGTQYF TGCAGCGCCCAGGGAGTGCCGGTTGGGACCCAGTACTTC . TRBJ2-5 TRBV29-1 . 13
CASTTGQGLYNEQFF TGCGCCAGCACCACGGGGCAGGGGCTTTACAATGAGCAGTTCTTC . TRBJ2-1 TRBV5-1 . 15
CASSRAESSYNEQFF TGTGCCAGCTCACGAGCAGAGTCCTCCTACAATGAGCAGTTCTTC . TRBJ2-1 TRBV18 . 15
CSATPLAGEFEQYF TGCAGTGCTACGCCCCTAGCGGGAGAGTTTGAGCAGTACTTC many TRBJ2-7 TRBV20-1 TRBD2 14
CASSFLAGPAQNEQFF TGCGCCAGCAGCTTTTTAGCGGGGCCTGCCCAAAATGAGCAGTTCTTC many TRBJ2-1 TRBV5-1 TRBD2 16
CASRPGGEVYEQYF TGTGCCAGCAGGCCTGGGGGGGAAGTCTACGAGCAGTACTTC . TRBJ2-7 TRBV28 TRBD2 14
CASSPRTGGSNTEAFF TGCGCCAGCAGCCCCCGGACAGGTGGCTCGAACACTGAAGCTTTCTTT . TRBJ1-1 TRBV5-1 TRBD1 16
CASPRDRVSRDSNQPQHF TGTGCCAGCCCTCGAGACAGGGTGTCGCGGGATAGCAATCAGCCCCAGCATTTT . TRBJ1-5 TRBV19 TRBD1 18
CSARVAGDYGYTF TGCAGTGCTAGAGTGGCAGGAGACTATGGCTACACCTTC . TRBJ1-2 TRBV20-1 . 13
CAISAEGLSYEQYF TGTGCCATCAGTGCCGAGGGACTCTCCTACGAGCAGTACTTC . TRBJ2-7 TRBV10-3 . 14
CASSQDWRSYEQYF TGTGCCAGCAGCCAAGATTGGCGCTCCTACGAGCAGTACTTC . TRBJ2-7 TRBV4-2 . 14
CASSPIMLERDGEKYF TGTGCCAGCAGTCCCATAATGCTAGAGCGGGATGGGGAGAAGTATTTT . TRBJ2-3 TRBV12-3/TRBV12-4 TRBD2 16
CASSGVGQSYNEQFF TGCGCCAGCTCGGGAGTCGGACAGAGCTACAATGAGCAGTTCTTC few TRBJ2-1 TRBV5-1 . 15
CASSQELANSYNEQFF TGTGCCAGCAGCCAAGAACTAGCGAACTCCTACAATGAGCAGTTCTTC few TRBJ2-1 TRBV14 TRBD2 16
CAISPGLAGQETQYF TGTGCCATCAGCCCGGGACTAGCGGGACAAGAGACCCAGTACTTC . TRBJ2-5 TRBV10-3 TRBD2 15
CASSSGPSNTEAFF TGTGCCAGCAGCTCAGGACCGTCGAACACTGAAGCTTTCTTT few TRBJ1-1 TRBV7-2 . 14
CASSQNRGPYNEQFF TGCGCCAGCAGCCAAAACAGGGGGCCCTACAATGAGCAGTTCTTC . TRBJ2-1 TRBV4-3 TRBD1 15
CASSPERGGQETQYF TGTGCCAGCAGCCCTGAGCGGGGCGGACAAGAGACCCAGTACTTC . TRBJ2-5 TRBV7-9 TRBD2 15
CASSYRGRPNIQYF TGTGCTAGCAGCTACAGGGGGCGTCCAAACATTCAGTACTTC . TRBJ2-4 TRBV7-2 TRBD1 14
CASSAPSGREYNEQFF TGTGCCAGCAGTGCCCCTAGCGGGAGGGAGTACAATGAGCAGTTCTTC . TRBJ2-1 TRBV6-1 TRBD2 16
CASRRDSNYGYTF TGTGCCAGCAGAAGGGACAGTAACTATGGCTACACCTTC few TRBJ1-2 TRBV2 TRBD1 13
CASTFRASPLHF TGTGCCAGCACCTTTAGGGCTTCACCCCTCCACTTT . TRBJ1-6 TRBV6-6 . 12
CASSYDDGYTF TGTGCCAGCAGTTATGACGATGGCTACACCTTC once TRBJ1-2 TRBV12-3/TRBV12-4 . 11
CASSHRQGSFGWGSYNEQFF TGTGCCAGCAGCCATAGACAGGGTTCCTTCGGGTGGGGTTCTTACAATGAGCAGTTCTTC . TRBJ2-1 TRBV3-1 TRBD1 20
CASSLARPAYNEQFF TGTGCCAGCAGCTTAGCTCGGCCGGCCTACAATGAGCAGTTCTTC many TRBJ2-1 TRBV7-2 . 15
CASSETHRVEQFF TGTGCCAGCAGTGAAACTCACAGGGTTGAGCAGTTCTTC few TRBJ2-1 TRBV6-1 . 13
CSARTGSWGSYNSPLHF TGCAGTGCTAGAACAGGGTCCTGGGGTTCCTATAATTCACCCCTCCACTTT few TRBJ1-6 TRBV20-1 . 17
CASTTSGRSEAFF TGTGCCAGTACCACCTCGGGAAGATCCGAAGCTTTCTTT few TRBJ1-1 TRBV19 . 13
CASRRRAEQFF TGTGCCAGCAGACGTAGGGCTGAGCAGTTCTTC . TRBJ2-1 TRBV6-5 . 11
CSADGEQQGYTEAFF TGCAGTGCGGACGGTGAACAACAGGGCTACACTGAAGCTTTCTTT . TRBJ1-1 TRBV20-1 . 15
CASSLDLGLAYNEQFF TGTGCCAGCAGCTTAGATCTCGGACTAGCCTACAATGAGCAGTTCTTC . TRBJ2-1 TRBV11-2 TRBD2 16
CSAQSRNTEAFF TGCAGTGCTCAGAGCAGGAACACTGAAGCTTTCTTT . TRBJ1-1 TRBV20-1 . 12
CASSQTSGDTGELFF TGTGCCAGCAGCCAAACTAGCGGAGACACCGGGGAGCTGTTTTTT . TRBJ2-2 TRBV7-7 TRBD2 15
CASSLAIGGIQPQHF TGTGCCAGCAGCTTAGCGATTGGGGGTATCCAGCCCCAGCATTTT few TRBJ1-5 TRBV7-2 . 15
CASSLGAGGQGGNQPQHF TGTGCCAGCAGTTTAGGTGCTGGCGGTCAGGGTGGAAATCAGCCCCAGCATTTT many TRBJ1-5 TRBV12-3/TRBV12-4 . 18
CASSLKTRLIDNSPLHF TGTGCCAGCAGTTTAAAGACAAGACTCATTGATAATTCACCCCTCCACTTT few TRBJ1-6 TRBV12-3/TRBV12-4 . 17
CASSLVASTDTQYF TGTGCCAGCAGCTTAGTGGCTAGCACAGATACGCAGTATTTT . TRBJ2-3 TRBV7-2 . 14
CASRGQGYNEQFF TGTGCCAGCAGGGGACAGGGATACAATGAGCAGTTCTTC few TRBJ2-1 TRBV27 TRBD1 13
CASTGVGQETQYF TGTGCCAGCACCGGGGTTGGGCAAGAGACCCAGTACTTC few TRBJ2-5 TRBV7-9 . 13
CASSPQGARGNEQFF TGTGCCAGCAGTCCCCAGGGGGCCCGTGGGAATGAGCAGTTCTTC . TRBJ2-1 TRBV12-3/TRBV12-4 TRBD1 15
CASSKNLAPQSGYEQFF TGTGCCAGCAGTAAAAATCTAGCGCCCCAGAGCGGGTATGAGCAGTTCTTC . TRBJ2-1 TRBV6-1 . 17
CASGPGLYEQYF TGCGCCAGCGGGCCGGGACTCTACGAGCAGTACTTC . TRBJ2-7 TRBV5-1 . 12
CASSYRRTAVRGYTF TGTGCCAGCAGTTACCGACGGACGGCGGTGAGGGGCTACACCTTC many TRBJ1-2 TRBV6-2/TRBV6-3 . 15
CASSGGSSSYNEQFF TGTGCCAGCAGTGGAGGTAGTAGCTCCTACAATGAGCAGTTCTTC few TRBJ2-1 TRBV2 . 15
CASSQRTVYEQYF TGTGCCAGCAGCCAAAGGACTGTCTACGAGCAGTACTTC . TRBJ2-7 TRBV5-5 . 13
CSAEGGKDYTF TGCAGCGCCGAGGGCGGGAAGGACTACACCTTC . TRBJ1-2 TRBV29-1 . 11
CSASGGGTEAFF TGCAGCGCATCAGGGGGAGGCACTGAAGCTTTCTTT few TRBJ1-1 TRBV29-1 TRBD1 12
CASSLANTNTGELFF TGTGCCAGCAGCTTAGCGAACACGAACACCGGGGAGCTGTTTTTT few TRBJ2-2 TRBV7-8 . 15
CASNHGKTLETQYF TGTGCCAGCAACCACGGAAAAACCTTAGAGACCCAGTACTTC few TRBJ2-5 TRBV12-3/TRBV12-4 . 14
CSAPQGRGQPQHF TGCAGTGCCCCCCAGGGGAGAGGGCAGCCCCAGCATTTT few TRBJ1-5 TRBV20-1 . 13
CSASTSVGTDTQYF TGCAGTGCTAGTACTAGTGTGGGCACAGATACGCAGTATTTT . TRBJ2-3 TRBV20-1 . 14
CASSWTLGPEAFF TGTGCCAGCAGTTGGACCTTGGGACCTGAAGCTTTCTTT . TRBJ1-1 TRBV12-3/TRBV12-4 . 13
CASSLGTGGRSHEQYF TGTGCCAGCAGTTTAGGAACAGGGGGCCGTTCTCACGAGCAGTACTTC many TRBJ2-7 TRBV12-3/TRBV12-4 TRBD1 16
CASSPGREGLSNEQFF TGTGCCAGCTCACCTGGACGGGAGGGCCTATCCAATGAGCAGTTCTTC few TRBJ2-1 TRBV18 TRBD2 16
CASSLELGPNRHSNQPQHF TGTGCCAGCAGCTTAGAGTTGGGTCCAAATCGTCATAGCAATCAGCCCCAGCATTTT . TRBJ1-5 TRBV11-3 . 19
CSAPTSGRTDTQYF TGCAGTGCGCCCACTAGCGGGAGGACAGATACGCAGTATTTT few TRBJ2-3 TRBV20-1 TRBD2 14
CASSFGTRGAAF TGTGCCAGCAGTTTCGGAACTCGGGGGGCAGCCTTC few TRBJ1-2 TRBV12-3/TRBV12-4 . 12
CASSFGGPNTEAFF TGTGCCAGCAGCTTCGGGGGGCCGAACACTGAAGCTTTCTTT . TRBJ1-1 TRBV7-2 . 14